The 30 T cell receptor beta chains presented below share a single source sample, sequenced in a study of T cell responses to AZD1222 COVID-19 vaccine. TCRdb's copy holds only in-frame clones and misses some; the assay was immunoSEQ multiplex PCR. The data show tens of thousands of clones, roughly 84% seen once. Sample: peripheral blood, taken on day 0 of AZD1222 vaccination. The origin of the receptors is an adult in good health.

The chain is built from TRBV5-1 and TRBJ1-3; 7 bases are a match to TRBD1. The trim removed 4 bases at V and 2 bases at J, leaving 9 bases unmatched. CDR1 is SGHRS, CDR2 YFSETQ, per germline. This CDR3 contains 16 residues. CDR3 nucleotide sequence: TGCGCCAGCAGCCTCTCTACAGGGGAGGCTGGAAACACCATATATTTT. It specifies CASSLSTGEAGNTIYF.

This clone was picked up a small number of times. The chain couples TRBV6-5 to TRBJ2-1; 7 nucleotides match TRBD2. The CDR3 has 13 amino acids. The germline gives CDR1 MNHEY, CDR2 SVGAGI. The V and J ends lost 6 bases and 6 bases, in that order; junction bases with no gene match: 5. The CDR3 loop is CASRWEGLNEQFF. Here the CDR3 DNA reads TGTGCCAGCAGGTGGGAGGGTCTCAATGAGCAGTTCTTC.

The chain employs TRBV10-1 and TRBJ1-6; TRBD1 matches at 8 bases. CDR3 length: 16 residues. V trimming: 4 bases; J trimming: 7 bases; junction bases outside the gene matches: 9. Germline V CDR1 and CDR2: WNHNN, SYGVQD (reference sequence). This CDR3 reads CASSAIKGQENSPLHF. CDR3 coding DNA: TGCGCCAGCAGTGCGATCAAGGGACAGGAGAATTCACCCCTCCACTTT.

The CDR3 coding sequence is TGTGCCAGCAGTGATCATCATCTGAACACTGAAGCTTTCTTT. Its protein is CASSDHHLNTEAFF. The chain has TRBV6-1 and TRBJ1-1; D gene unclear. Trimming left V 3 bases short and J 0 bases short, with 8 bases between. The CDR3 extends over 14 amino acids. In germline, CDR1 is MNHNS, CDR2 SASEGT.

DNA of the CDR3: TGCGCCAGCAGCCCAAACGTCCTTCGGGCAGCCCTGAACACTGAAGCTTTCTTT. Amino acid sequence: CASSPNVLRAALNTEAFF. The chain links TRBV4-1 to TRBJ1-1; D is ambiguous. The germline CDR1 and CDR2 sequences are MGHRA and YSYEKL. The ends were cut back, 4 bases at V and 0 bases at J, with 21 bases in the middle. The CDR3 is 18 amino acids.

This chain uses TRBV19 with TRBJ1-2, with a possible D match to TRBD1 (5 bases). V gave up 3 bases and J gave up 6 bases, with 26 bases separating them. CDR1 is LNHDA and CDR2 is SQIVND in the germline V gene (reference sequence). This CDR3 is built from 18 residues. The CDR3 is CASSMSGLESQLGDGYTF. Written as DNA, the CDR3 is TGTGCCAGTAGTATGTCGGGTTTAGAAAGCCAGCTAGGGGATGGCTACACCTTC.

V gene TRBV6-6 combines with J gene TRBJ2-7; 7 bases fit TRBD2. The ends lost 9 bases at V and 4 bases at J; junction bases unmatched: 6. Germline-derived CDR1 and CDR2 are MNHNY and SVGAGI (reference sequence). The CDR3 totals 12 residues. The CDR3 region is CARAGLSYEQYF. The CDR3 DNA sequence: TGTGCCAGAGCGGGACTTTCTTACGAGCAGTACTTC.

V and J are TRBV29-1 and TRBJ2-7; maybe TRBD1 (5 bases). The length of the CDR3 is 16 residues. Between the trimmed V and J ends, which lost 4 bases and 0 bases, there was a span of 19 bases. The germline V gene encodes CDR1 SQVTM and CDR2 ANQGSEA. The CDR3 is CSVGGRGHDSSYEQYF. CDR3 nucleotide sequence: TGCAGCGTTGGCGGCCGAGGCCACGACAGCTCCTACGAGCAGTACTTC.

This sequence joins TRBV14 and TRBJ1-5; D gene unclear. Germline CDR1 SGHDN, CDR2 FVKESK. This CDR3 spans 14 amino acids. V was shortened by 4 bases and J by 5 bases, with 12 bases between the two germline ends. CDR3 coding DNA: TGTGCCAGCAGCCCTACTCAGAGGGATCAGCCCCAGCATTTT. Translation: CASSPTQRDQPQHF.

This clone was recorded only once. The chain joins TRBV3-1 (or the pseudogene TRBV3-2) to TRBJ1-1, with D tentatively TRBD1 (6 bases). CDR1 and CDR2 from the germline V gene are LGHDT and YNNKEL (reference sequence). This CDR3 has 13 amino acids. The V and J ends lost 6 bases and 2 bases respectively, with 10 bases between them. DNA of the CDR3: TGTGCCAGCAGTCGGGGGGCTAACACTGAAGCTTTCTTT. Protein: CASSRGANTEAFF.

This chain connects TRBV4-2 to TRBJ2-2; 10 bases match TRBD1. Germline loops: CDR1 LGHNA, CDR2 YNFKEQ. V was clipped by 4 bases and J by 4 bases; unmatched bases: 3. The CDR3 has 15 amino acids. CDR3 bases: TGTGCCAGCAGCCCCGACAGGGGGCCCACCGGGGAGCTGTTTTTT. This translates into CASSPDRGPTGELFF.

The chain has TRBV7-2 and TRBJ2-7, with 9 bases lining up with TRBD1. There are 14 residues in the CDR3. Germline-derived CDR1 and CDR2 are SGHTA and FQGNSA. Trimming cost V 5 bases and J 6 bases; bases outside gene matches: 8. The CDR3 nucleotides read TGTGCCAGCAGCCCCACAGGGGGCGCGGGCGAGCAGTACTTC. Translation gives CASSPTGGAGEQYF.

The gene calls are TRBV28 and TRBJ1-4; 7 nucleotides line up with TRBD1. This CDR3 is 14 amino acids long. From germline, CDR1 is MDHEN and CDR2 SYDVKM. Trimming cost V 6 bases and J 6 bases; bases outside gene matches: 7. The CDR3 DNA follows: TGTGCCAGCAGCCCGACAGGGAACCATGAAAAACTGTTTTTT. This translates into CASSPTGNHEKLFF.

The chain links TRBV19 to TRBJ2-2; TRBD1 agrees at 8 bases. This CDR3 has 14 residues. Germline values: CDR1 LNHDA, CDR2 SQIVND (reference sequence). The junction had 8 bases not matched to a gene; V was cut back by 9 bases and J by 5 bases. Here the CDR3 DNA reads TGTGCCAGCCGAGGACAGGGCGGAACCGGGGAGCTGTTTTTT. It codes for CASRGQGGTGELFF.

V is TRBV6-5 and J is TRBJ2-5; D ambiguous. The V end lost 5 bases, the J end lost 5 bases, and 12 bases lay between the germline ends. CDR1 is MNHEY, CDR2 SVGAGI, per germline. The CDR3 covers 13 residues. CDR3 region: CASSTSAWETQYF. The CDR3 coding sequence is TGTGCCAGCAGTACGTCCGCTTGGGAGACCCAGTACTTC.

This clone showed up just a few times. The CDR3 DNA reads as TGCGCCAGCAGTAACCCCGGACAGGGGGCTTCTGAAGCTTTCTTT. Translated, it gives CASSNPGQGASEAFF. The chain recombines TRBV10-2 with TRBJ1-1, with TRBD1 matching over 11 bases. Trimming took 5 bases from V and 6 from J; bases not matched to a gene: 8. This CDR3 spans 15 amino acids. Germline V CDR1 and CDR2: WSHSY, SAAADI.

This clone was observed once. V and J are TRBV6-6 and TRBJ1-1; the match to TRBD1 covers 8 bases. Germline CDR1 is MNHNY and CDR2 is SVGAGI (reference sequence). V shed 5 bases, J shed 1 base, and the junction held 6 bases outside the gene matches. This CDR3 is built from 15 residues. This CDR3 reads CASSPRTGPNTEAFF. Written as DNA, the CDR3 is TGTGCCAGCAGTCCACGGACAGGGCCGAACACTGAAGCTTTCTTT.

The CDR3 DNA is TGTGCCAGTAGAACCGGGACAGGGTGGGCTAGCAATCAGCCCCAGCATTTT. Protein product: CASRTGTGWASNQPQHF. The V and J genes are TRBV19 and TRBJ1-5; TRBD1 aligns across 9 bases. Trimming removed 6 bases from V and 0 bases from J; junction bases left unmatched: 9. From germline, CDR1 is LNHDA and CDR2 SQIVND (reference sequence). The CDR3 sequence is 17 residues long. Looking up the rest from reference TRBV19 and TRBJ1-5 gives the full variable domain: DGGITQSPKYLFRKEGQNVTLSCEQNLNHDAMYWYRQDPGQGLRLIYYSQIVNDFQKGDIAEGYSVSREKKESFPLTVTSAQKNPTAFYLCASRTGTGWASNQPQHFGDGTRLSIL.

The V and J genes are TRBV30 and TRBJ1-6; D unclear. This CDR3 spans 14 amino acids. The germline V gene has CDR1 GTSNPN and CDR2 SVGIG (reference sequence). The V end was cut by 4 bases, the J end by 7 bases, with 14 bases between. Written as DNA, the CDR3 is TGTGCCTGGAACACGGGAGGGAGGAATTCACCCCTCCACTTT. Its translation is CAWNTGGRNSPLHF.

This chain connects TRBV5-8 to TRBJ1-1; a weak D match, TRBD1 (5 bases). The CDR3 runs 16 residues. Trimming took off 0 bases at V and 5 bases at J, with 17 bases between the two ends. CDR1 is SGHTS and CDR2 is YDEGEE in the germline V gene. The CDR3 here is CASSLDSGQGGTEAFF. CDR3 coding DNA: TGTGCCAGCAGCTTGGACTCCGGGCAGGGCGGGACTGAAGCTTTCTTT.

V and J are TRBV6-5 and TRBJ1-1; D perhaps matches TRBD1 (6 bases). With 6 bases removed from V and 1 base from J, the gap between germline ends came to 12 bases. The germline V gene encodes CDR1 MNHEY and CDR2 SVGAGI. CDR3 length: 14 amino acids. CDR3 DNA sequence: TGTGCCAGCAGAGTGGGGGGCCAGAACACTGAAGCTTTCTTT. Amino acid sequence: CASRVGGQNTEAFF.

This chain links TRBV27 with TRBJ2-3, with D hard to call. Trimming left V 8 bases short and J 0 bases short, with 9 bases between. The germline CDR1 and CDR2 sequences are MNHEY and SMNVEV (reference sequence). This CDR3 region has 13 residues. The DNA for the CDR3 is TGTGCCAGCCGGCTTCTTAGCACAGATACGCAGTATTTT. Protein sequence: CASRLLSTDTQYF.

This clone appeared a single time. J is TRBJ1-2 and V is TRBV15, with 10 bases fitting TRBD1. V shed 0 bases, J shed 7 bases, and the junction held 14 bases outside the gene matches. The CDR3 length is 18 residues. Germline CDR1 and CDR2: LNHNV and YYDKDF (reference sequence). The chain's CDR3 is CATSRDRGDRGGLGGYTF. CDR3 DNA sequence: TGTGCCACCAGCAGAGATCGGGGGGACAGGGGCGGTTTAGGTGGCTACACCTTC.

In its sample, this clone is large. The CDR3 is CASSQGQGDYGYTF. In DNA form, the CDR3 reads TGTGCCAGCAGCCAAGGACAGGGGGACTATGGCTACACCTTC. V and J are TRBV3-1 (or the pseudogene TRBV3-2) and TRBJ1-2; 9 nucleotides agree with TRBD1. The CDR3 loop spans 14 amino acids. The trim removed 1 base at V and 3 bases at J, leaving 0 bases unmatched. Germline V gene lookup returns CDR1 LGHDT and CDR2 YNNKEL (reference sequence).

The table lists this clone with a few counts. The chain is built from TRBV2 and TRBJ1-5, with a tentative D call TRBD1 (5 bases). The germline V and J ends were trimmed by 10 bases and 6 bases, with 13 bases remaining between them. In germline, CDR1 is SNHLY, CDR2 FYNNEI. The CDR3 is 12 residues long. CDR3 coding DNA: TGTGCCACTCGGGGCACTAGTCAGCCCCAGCATTTT. Encoded protein: CATRGTSQPQHF.

V and J are TRBV11-1 and TRBJ2-5; the D is unclear. CDR1 is SGHAT and CDR2 is FQDESV in the germline V gene (reference sequence). Trimming cost V 3 bases and J 0 bases, with 8 bases left between them. The CDR3 is 14 amino acids. CDR3 coding DNA: TGTGCCAGCAGCTTCGGACGTAACCAAGAGACCCAGTACTTC. Translation: CASSFGRNQETQYF.

The chain links TRBV18 to TRBJ2-5; D remains unclear. The V and J ends lost 3 bases and 3 bases respectively, with 11 bases between them. CDR3 length equals 14 residues. Germline CDR1 is KGHSH and CDR2 is LQKENI. DNA for the CDR3: TGTGCCAGCTCACCGTCTGGATGGAAAGAGACCCAGTACTTC. Translated: CASSPSGWKETQYF.

The chain combines TRBV6-1 with TRBJ2-7; 10 bases align to TRBD2. The V gene end was trimmed by 2 bases and the J gene end by 12 bases; junction bases not matched to a gene: 7. This CDR3 is 13 amino acids long. CDR1 and CDR2 from the germline V gene are MNHNS and SASEGT. Written as DNA, the CDR3 is TGTGCCAGCAGTGAATTAACTAGCGGGGAGGGGTACTTC. Its translation: CASSELTSGEGYF.

This chain links TRBV5-1 with TRBJ1-1; no clear D gene. Germline assignment: CDR1 SGHRS and CDR2 YFSETQ. This CDR3 has 13 residues. The V gene lost 6 bases and the J gene lost 1 base, with 10 bases spanning the gap. Written as DNA, the CDR3 is TGCGCCAGCACCCCTTTTGGGAACACTGAAGCTTTCTTT. This sequence encodes CASTPFGNTEAFF.

The rearrangement joins TRBV19 to TRBJ2-7; 9 bases align to TRBD2. Trimming at V came to 4 bases and at J to 2 bases, leaving 9 bases not matched to a gene. CDR3 length equals 16 residues. Germline CDR1 LNHDA, CDR2 SQIVND (reference sequence). The CDR3 reads CASSTFSGGEPYEQYF. For the CDR3, the DNA is TGTGCCAGTAGTACCTTTAGCGGGGGCGAACCCTACGAGCAGTACTTC. The entire variable domain, with the rest obtained from reference TRBV19 and TRBJ2-7, is as follows: DGGITQSPKYLFRKEGQNVTLSCEQNLNHDAMYWYRQDPGQGLRLIYYSQIVNDFQKGDIAEGYSVSREKKESFPLTVTSAQKNPTAFYLCASSTFSGGEPYEQYFGPGTRLTVT.